This TCR beta chain was sequenced during a study of cytomegalovirus exposure and HLA in healthy donors. Nominal health characterized the donors when sampled, though unrecorded immune exposures were likely. PCR was performed using 60 Vbeta and 13 Jbeta primers. Produced via immunoSEQ multiplex PCR; TCRdb's table is partial and in-frame only. The listing records about 48,000 clones. Trimming stripped 3 bases from V and 9 bases from J, with 12 bases between. CDR3 length: 13 amino acids. Germline V gene lookup returns CDR1 SNHLY and CDR2 FYNNEI. The gene calls are TRBV2 and TRBJ1-5; D uncertain. The sequencing sample was made of PBMCs. The origin of this receptor is a woman aged 40 to 49 in good health and CMV-seronegative. This CDR3 is CASSDTAFGPQHF. The CDR3 DNA reads TGTGCCAGCAGTGACACTGCCTTCGGGCCCCAGCATTTT. The full variable domain, with the rest looked up from reference TRBV2 and TRBJ1-5, is EPEVTQTPSHQVTQMGQEVILRCVPISNHLYFYWYRQILGQKVEFLVSFYNNEISEKSEIFDDQFSVERPDGSNFTLKIRSTKLEDSAMYFCASSDTAFGPQHFGDGTRLSIL.